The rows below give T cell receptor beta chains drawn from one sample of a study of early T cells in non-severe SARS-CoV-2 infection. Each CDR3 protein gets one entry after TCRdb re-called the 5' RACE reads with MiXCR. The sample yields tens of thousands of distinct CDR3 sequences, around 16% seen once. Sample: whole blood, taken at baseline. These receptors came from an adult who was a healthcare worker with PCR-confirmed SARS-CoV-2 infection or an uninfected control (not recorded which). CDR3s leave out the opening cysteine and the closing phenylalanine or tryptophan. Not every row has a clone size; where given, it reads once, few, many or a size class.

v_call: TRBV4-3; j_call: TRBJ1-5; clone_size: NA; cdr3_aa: ASSQDPHTSSQPQH
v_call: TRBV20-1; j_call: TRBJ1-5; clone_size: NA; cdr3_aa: SASRVSNQPQH
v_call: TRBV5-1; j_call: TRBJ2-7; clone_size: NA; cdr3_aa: ASSSGGQSYEQY
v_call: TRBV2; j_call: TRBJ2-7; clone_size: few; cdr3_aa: ASSPGTSATYEQY
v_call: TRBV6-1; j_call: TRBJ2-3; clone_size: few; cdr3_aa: ASSHRDADTQY
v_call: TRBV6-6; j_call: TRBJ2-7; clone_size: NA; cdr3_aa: ASSYATQGDPYEQY
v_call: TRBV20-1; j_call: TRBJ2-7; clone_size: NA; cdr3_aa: SAEPGQGIPKTHYEQY
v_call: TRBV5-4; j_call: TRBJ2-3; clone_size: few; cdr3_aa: ASSLSGLRTDTQY
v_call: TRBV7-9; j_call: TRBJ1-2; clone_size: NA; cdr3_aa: ASSWRRTPYGYT
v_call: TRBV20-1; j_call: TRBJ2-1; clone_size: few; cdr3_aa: SASPGPQF
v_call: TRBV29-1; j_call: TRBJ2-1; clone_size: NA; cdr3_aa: SASTMGLGNEQF
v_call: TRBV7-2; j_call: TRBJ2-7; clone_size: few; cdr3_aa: ASSPVRGYEQY
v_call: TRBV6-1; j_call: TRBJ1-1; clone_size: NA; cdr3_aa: ASSPQGYTEAF
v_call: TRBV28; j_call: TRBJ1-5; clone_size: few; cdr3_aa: ATMELLISNQPQH
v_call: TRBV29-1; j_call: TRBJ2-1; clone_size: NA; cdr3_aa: SVGLAGASSYNEQF
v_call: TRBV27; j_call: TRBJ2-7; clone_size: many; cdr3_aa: ASTGLAGAGEY
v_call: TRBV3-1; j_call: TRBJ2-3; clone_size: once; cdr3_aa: ASSQEGASLGTQY
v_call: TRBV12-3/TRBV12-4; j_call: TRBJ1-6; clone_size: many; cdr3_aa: ASSLSGAIPLH
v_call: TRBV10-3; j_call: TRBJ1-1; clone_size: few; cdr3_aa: AIRKYGEGTNTEAF
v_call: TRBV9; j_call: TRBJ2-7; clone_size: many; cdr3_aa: ASSETPGGEQY
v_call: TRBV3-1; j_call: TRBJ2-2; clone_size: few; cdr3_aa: ASSPSSGAPGELF
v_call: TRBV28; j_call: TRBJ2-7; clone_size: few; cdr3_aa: ASSPPQSYEQY
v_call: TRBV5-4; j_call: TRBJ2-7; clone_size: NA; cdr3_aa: ASTNTGTGAHEQY
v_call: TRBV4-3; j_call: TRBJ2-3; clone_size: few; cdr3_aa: ASSQRLAGGDTQY
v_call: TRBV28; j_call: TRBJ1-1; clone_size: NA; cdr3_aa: ASSRGANTEAF
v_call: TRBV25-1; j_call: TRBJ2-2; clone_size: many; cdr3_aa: ASIGGGGELF
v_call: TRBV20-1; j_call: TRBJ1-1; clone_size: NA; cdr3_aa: SASEGSVNTEAF
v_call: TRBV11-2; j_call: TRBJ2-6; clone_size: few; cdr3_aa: ASRSGANVLT
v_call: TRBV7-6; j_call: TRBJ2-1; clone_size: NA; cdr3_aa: ASSSGTGKNEQF
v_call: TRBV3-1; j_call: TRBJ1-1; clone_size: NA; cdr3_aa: ASSQVGTEAF
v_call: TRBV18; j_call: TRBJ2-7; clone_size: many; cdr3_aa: ASSRGQDPYEQY
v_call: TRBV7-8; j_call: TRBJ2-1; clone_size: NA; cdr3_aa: ASSPRTLGNEQF
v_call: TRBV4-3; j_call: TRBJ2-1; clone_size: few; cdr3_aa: ATSETGGYNEQF
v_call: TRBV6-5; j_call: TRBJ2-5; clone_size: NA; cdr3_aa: ASSYSRGGGETQY
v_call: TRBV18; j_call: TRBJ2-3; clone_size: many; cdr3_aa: ASSPQWRSTDTQY
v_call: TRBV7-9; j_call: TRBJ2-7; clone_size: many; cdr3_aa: ASDGTGYEQY
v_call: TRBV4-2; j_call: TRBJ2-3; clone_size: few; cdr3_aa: ASSQDRTGTDTQY
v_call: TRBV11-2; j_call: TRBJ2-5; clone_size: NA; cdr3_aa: ASRPTTQVTQY
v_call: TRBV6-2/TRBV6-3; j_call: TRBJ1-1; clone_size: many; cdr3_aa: ASSYSGVTEAF
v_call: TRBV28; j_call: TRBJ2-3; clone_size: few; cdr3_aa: ASISQIPTDTQY
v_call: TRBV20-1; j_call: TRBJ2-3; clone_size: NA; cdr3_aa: SAWGGNTDTQY
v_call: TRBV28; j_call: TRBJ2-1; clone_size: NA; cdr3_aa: ATGVRRRSSYNEQF
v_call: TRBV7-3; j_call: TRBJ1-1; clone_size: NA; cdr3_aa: ASSPFQGTEAF
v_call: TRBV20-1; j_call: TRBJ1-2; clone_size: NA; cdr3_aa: SARGRTGMYGYT
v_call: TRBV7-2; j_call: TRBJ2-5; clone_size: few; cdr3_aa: ASSLRTGKETQY
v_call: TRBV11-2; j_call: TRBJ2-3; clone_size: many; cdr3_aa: ASSLEASGRASQY
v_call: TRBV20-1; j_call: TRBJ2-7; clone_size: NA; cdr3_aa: SALGLDS
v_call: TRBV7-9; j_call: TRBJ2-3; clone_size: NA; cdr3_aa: ASSLTGGRTDTQY
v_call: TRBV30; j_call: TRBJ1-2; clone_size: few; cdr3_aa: AWSVRSYGYT
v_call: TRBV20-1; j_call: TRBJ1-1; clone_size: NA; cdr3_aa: SAGYPGTEAF
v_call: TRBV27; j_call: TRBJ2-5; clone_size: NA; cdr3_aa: ASSSLAQETQY
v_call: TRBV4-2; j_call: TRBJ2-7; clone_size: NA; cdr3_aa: ASSQVGVYSYEQY
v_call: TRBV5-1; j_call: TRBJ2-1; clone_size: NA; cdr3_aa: ASTVGVHNEQF
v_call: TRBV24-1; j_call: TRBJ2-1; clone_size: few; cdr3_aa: ATSGPGAHNEQF
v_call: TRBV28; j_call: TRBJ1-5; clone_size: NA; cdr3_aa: ASSFYGRPQH